This T cell receptor beta chain comes out of a study of CD8+ T cells in alopecia areata. Isolated RNA was reverse transcribed into cDNA used as the sequencing template. Here immunoSEQ multiplex PCR was the method, and the copy in TCRdb shows in-frame clones only, minus some. The sample lists fewer than 250,000 clones, more than 30% occurring once. This clone was detected ten times or more. Indicated treatment: oral pan-JAK inhibitor, 5-10 mg twice daily. Lesional scalp tissue (obtained by punch biopsy) and peripheral blood were collected from alopecia areata patients. Sorting separated CD4+ and CD8+ T cells out of PBMCs. The CDR3 is 13 amino acids. CDR1 and CDR2 from the germline V gene are LNHDA and SQIVND (reference sequence). V lost 10 bases to trimming and J lost 4 bases, with 15 bases between them.

The specimen was CD4+ T cells sorted from blood, collected at approximately week 34, from a patient treated with tofacitinib. V usage is TRBV19 and J usage is TRBJ2-3, with D possibly being TRBD1 or TRBD2 (5 bases each). The TCR originated in a human donor with alopecia areata. The DNA for the CDR3 is TGTGCCACTTCTCAGGGAGCTCCAGATACGCAGTATTTT. This codes for CATSQGAPDTQYF.